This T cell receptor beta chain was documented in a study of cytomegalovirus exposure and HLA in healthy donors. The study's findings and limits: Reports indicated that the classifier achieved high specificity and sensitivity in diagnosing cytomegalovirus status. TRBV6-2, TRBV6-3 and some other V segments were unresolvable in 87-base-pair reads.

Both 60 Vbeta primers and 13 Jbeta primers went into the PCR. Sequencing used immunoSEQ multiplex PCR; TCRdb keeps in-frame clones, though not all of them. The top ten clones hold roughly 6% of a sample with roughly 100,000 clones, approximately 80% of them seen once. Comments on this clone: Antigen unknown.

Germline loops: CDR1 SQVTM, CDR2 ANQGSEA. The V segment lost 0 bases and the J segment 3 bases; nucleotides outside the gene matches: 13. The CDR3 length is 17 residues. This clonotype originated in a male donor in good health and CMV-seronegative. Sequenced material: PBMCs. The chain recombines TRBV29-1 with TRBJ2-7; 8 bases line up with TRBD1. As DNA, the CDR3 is TGCAGCGTTGAAGATCGTCGTAAGGACAGGGTCCACTACGAGCAGTACTTC. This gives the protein CSVEDRRKDRVHYEQYF.